These 27 T cell receptor beta chains were all obtained from the same sample, sequenced in a study of healthy donors' naive CD4 and CD8 T cells. Starting from 450 to 550 ng of total RNA, TCR libraries were made with linear amplification. Each CDR3 protein gets one entry after TCRdb re-called the reads with MiXCR. The sample has about 180,000 distinct CDR3 sequences, around three quarters seen once. Sequenced sample: naive CD4+ and CD8+ T cells sorted from blood, pooled from several donors. Receptors were obtained from a pool of human donors in good health; the sample pools cells from several healthy donors.

This clonotype was counted a single time. The V gene is TRBV15, the J gene TRBJ2-3; D uncertain. The germline V gene encodes CDR1 LNHNV and CDR2 YYDKDF (reference sequence). This CDR3 comprises 13 residues. V was cut by 5 bases and J by 5 bases, with 11 bases left in between. This CDR3 reads CATSRRTGDTQYF. The DNA of the CDR3 is TGTGCCACCAGCCGACGAACTGGAGATACGCAGTATTTT. The whole variable domain, filled in from reference TRBV15 and TRBJ2-3, reads DAMVIQNPRYQVTQFGKPVTLSCSQTLNHNVMYWYQQKSSQAPKLLFHYYDKDFNNEADTPDNFQSRRPNTSFCFLDIRSPGLGDTAMYLCATSRRTGDTQYFGPGTRLTVL.

This sequence joins TRBV10-3 and TRBJ1-1, with D perhaps TRBD1 (5 bases). V was pared by 10 bases and J by 2 bases, with 14 bases between. Germline V gene sequence: CDR1 ENHRY, CDR2 SYGVKD. The CDR3 loop spans 13 amino acids. Written as DNA, the CDR3 is TGTGCCACTTCCCAGACAGCTAACACTGAAGCTTTCTTT. It translates to CATSQTANTEAFF.

The V and J genes are TRBV7-8 and TRBJ2-3; a possible D gene is TRBD2 (5 bases). Germline-derived CDR1 and CDR2 are SGHVS and FQNEAQ. This CDR3 region has 15 residues. Trimming left V 4 bases short and J 0 bases short, with 11 bases between. The CDR3 nucleotides are TGTGCCAGCAGCTCGGGGTCGGTGAGCACAGATACGCAGTATTTT. It yields the protein CASSSGSVSTDTQYF. Full variable domain (remainder filled in from reference TRBV7-8 and TRBJ2-3): GAGVSQSPRYKVAKRGQDVALRCDPISGHVSLFWYQQALGQGPEFLTYFQNEAQLDKSGLPSDRFFAERPEGSVSTLKIQRTQQEDSAVYLCASSSGSVSTDTQYFGPGTRLTVL.

The V gene is TRBV29-1, the J gene TRBJ2-1; no definite D call. CDR1 is SQVTM and CDR2 is ANQGSEA in the germline V gene. V lost 4 bases and J lost 6, with 13 bases in between. This CDR3 comprises 13 residues. CDR3 DNA sequence: TGCAGCGTTGTCCGGGCTACCTTCAATGAGCAGTTCTTC. Translated: CSVVRATFNEQFF.

This chain connects TRBV30 to TRBJ1-1; D is undetermined. Germline CDR1 and CDR2: GTSNPN and SVGIG (reference sequence). V shed 6 bases and J shed 0 bases, with 8 bases lying between them. This CDR3 spans 12 amino acids. The DNA of the CDR3 is TGTGCCTGCGATACAGTGAACACTGAAGCTTTCTTT. Its translation is CACDTVNTEAFF.

V usage is TRBV30 and J usage is TRBJ2-7; 8 nucleotides agree with TRBD1. V dropped 5 bases and J dropped 5; count of bases not matched to a gene: 11. This CDR3 region has 14 residues. Germline CDR1 is GTSNPN and CDR2 is SVGIG (reference sequence). CDR3 region: CAWGPGQGFHEQYF. CDR3 DNA sequence: TGTGCCTGGGGGCCCGGACAGGGTTTCCACGAGCAGTACTTC.

The genes are TRBV29-1 and TRBJ2-3, with D perhaps matching TRBD1 (6 bases). The CDR3 totals 14 residues. CDR1 SQVTM and CDR2 ANQGSEA come from the germline V gene. V lost 7 bases and J 0 bases, leaving 14 bases between the germline ends. As DNA, the CDR3 is TGCAGCGGAGGACAGATGACTAGCACAGATACGCAGTATTTT. It encodes CSGGQMTSTDTQYF.

The gene calls are TRBV19 and TRBJ2-7, with 7 positions matching TRBD1. Trimming at V came to 5 bases and at J to 7 bases, leaving 14 bases not matched to a gene. The germline CDR1 and CDR2 sequences are LNHDA and SQIVND (reference sequence). This CDR3 contains 15 residues. The CDR3 coding sequence is TGTGCCAGTAGTCCGCCGGACAGGCCAACCGGGGAGCAGTACTTC. Residues: CASSPPDRPTGEQYF.

The CDR3 sequence: CSVAGTSGRGFNEQFF. The CDR3 DNA reads as TGCAGCGTCGCTGGGACTAGCGGGAGGGGTTTCAATGAGCAGTTCTTC. The chain uses TRBV29-1 and TRBJ2-1; 16 bases are a match to TRBD2. The length of the CDR3 is 16 residues. CDR1 is SQVTM, CDR2 ANQGSEA, per germline. V shed 6 bases and J 6 bases; nucleotides not matched to a gene: 8.

In regard to this clonotype: At one boundary the junction diverges from the germline segment, which might be a read error. The chain joins TRBV10-3 to TRBJ1-2, with D possibly TRBD1 on 5 matching bases. There are 14 residues in the CDR3. The germline V gene encodes CDR1 ENHRY and CDR2 SYGVKD. Written as DNA, the CDR3 is TGTGCCAGCAGTCGAGGGACCGCTAACTATGGCTACACCTTC. It encodes CASSRGTANYGYTF.

The gene calls are TRBV27 and TRBJ2-3, with D hard to call. V lost 2 bases to trimming and J lost 1 base, with 10 bases between them. Germline V gene lookup returns CDR1 MNHEY and CDR2 SMNVEV (reference sequence). The CDR3 consists of 15 residues. The DNA for the CDR3 is TGTGCCAGCAGTTTAACAGTGATGCGCACAGATACGCAGTATTTT. Protein: CASSLTVMRTDTQYF.

V and J are TRBV29-1 and TRBJ1-2; maybe TRBD1 (5 bases). In germline, CDR1 is SQVTM, CDR2 ANQGSEA. The CDR3 loop spans 15 amino acids. V was pared by 3 bases and J by 4 bases, with 18 bases between. CDR3 in amino acids: CSVEGGTDRVYGYTF. CDR3 DNA: TGCAGCGTTGAGGGGGGAACGGACCGAGTCTATGGCTACACCTTC.

This clonotype was seen a handful of times. The chain combines TRBV27 with TRBJ2-3; D is undetermined. The germline CDR1 and CDR2 sequences are MNHEY and SMNVEV (reference sequence). The CDR3 runs 14 residues. Between the trimmed V and J ends, which lost 3 bases and 4 bases, there was a span of 11 bases. The CDR3 sequence is CASSLGWFSDTQYF. CDR3 sequence (DNA): TGTGCCAGCAGTTTGGGGTGGTTTTCAGATACGCAGTATTTT.

A single count supports this clonotype. The V and J genes are TRBV6-5 and TRBJ2-5; tentative D call: TRBD2 (5 bases). Trimming shortened V by 6 bases and J by 1 base, and 12 bases separated the two germline ends. This CDR3 has 14 residues. The germline CDR1 and CDR2 sequences are MNHEY and SVGAGI. The CDR3 DNA reads TGTGCCAGCAGCGCCACTAGACTCCAAGAGACCCAGTACTTC. Its translation is CASSATRLQETQYF.

This clonotype turned up a few times. V gene TRBV7-9 combines with J gene TRBJ2-1; 13 bases are shared with TRBD2. V was pared by 4 bases and J by 6 bases, with 9 bases of the junction left unmatched. This CDR3 has 17 residues. CDR1 and CDR2 (germline): SEHNR, FQNEAQ (reference sequence). The chain's CDR3 is CASSSSGTSGDPNEQFF. The DNA of the CDR3 is TGTGCCAGCAGCTCTTCCGGGACTAGCGGGGATCCCAATGAGCAGTTCTTC.

J is TRBJ1-2 and V is TRBV27, with TRBD1 matching over 11 bases. V shed 5 bases, J shed 7 bases, and the junction held 12 bases outside the gene matches. CDR1 MNHEY and CDR2 SMNVEV come from the germline V gene (reference sequence). The CDR3 is 16 residues long. The DNA of the CDR3 is TGTGCCAGCAGTGCCAACCTTGGACAGGGGGCGCTTGGCTACACCTTC. Translating gives CASSANLGQGALGYTF.

The chain has TRBV6-5 and TRBJ1-1; the D gene is possibly TRBD1 (5 bases). Germline V gene sequence: CDR1 MNHEY, CDR2 SVGAGI. The V end lost 8 bases, the J end lost 6 bases, and 16 bases lay between the germline ends. There are 13 residues in the CDR3. The chain's CDR3 is CASRTGWGPEAFF. CDR3 nucleotides: TGTGCCAGCCGAACGGGTTGGGGCCCTGAAGCTTTCTTT.

The CDR3: CSALGLLGAFF. The CDR3 coding sequence is TGCAGTGCCCTAGGCCTCCTAGGTGCTTTCTTT. V usage is TRBV20-1 and J usage is TRBJ1-1; D unresolved. V shed 6 bases and J shed 11 bases, with 16 bases lying between them. The germline CDR1 and CDR2 sequences are DFQATT and SNEGSKA (reference sequence). CDR3 length: 11 residues.

V and J are TRBV19 and TRBJ1-1; D perhaps matches TRBD1 (5 bases). V lost 6 bases and J 4 bases, leaving 15 bases between the germline ends. CDR3 length: 14 residues. Germline V lookup: CDR1 LNHDA, CDR2 SQIVND (reference sequence). CDR3 in DNA: TGTGCCAGTAGGCGGGACCTCGGGGGCACTGAAGCTTTCTTT. Amino acids: CASRRDLGGTEAFF. Based on the CDR3 plus reference TRBV19 and TRBJ1-1, the full variable domain is DGGITQSPKYLFRKEGQNVTLSCEQNLNHDAMYWYRQDPGQGLRLIYYSQIVNDFQKGDIAEGYSVSREKKESFPLTVTSAQKNPTAFYLCASRRDLGGTEAFFGQGTRLTVV.

This chain uses TRBV5-5 with TRBJ2-5; the D gene could be TRBD1 or TRBD2 (5 bases each). Germline CDR1 reads SGHKS; CDR2 reads YYEKEE (reference sequence). The CDR3 length is 16 residues. Between the trimmed V and J ends, which lost 0 bases and 0 bases, there was a span of 12 bases. DNA of the CDR3: TGTGCCAGCAGCTTGGAGGGACCACCGTACCAAGAGACCCAGTACTTC. Protein sequence: CASSLEGPPYQETQYF.

V and J are TRBV12-3 or TRBV12-4 and TRBJ2-7, with TRBD1 as a possible D gene (6 bases). V shed 5 bases and J shed 3 bases, with 14 bases lying between them. The CDR3 runs 14 residues. The CDR3 nucleotides are TGTGCCAGCAGTCCACGGACAGCGAACTACGAGCAGTACTTC. Translating it yields CASSPRTANYEQYF.

The J gene is TRBJ1-5, the V gene TRBV6-1; D ambiguous. Trimming removed 5 bases at V and 0 bases at J, with 14 bases between. This CDR3 spans 16 amino acids. Germline values: CDR1 MNHNS, CDR2 SASEGT. CDR3 sequence (DNA): TGTGCCAGCAGTTACTGGGATGATGTTAGCAATCAGCCCCAGCATTTT. Translation gives CASSYWDDVSNQPQHF.

The rearrangement joins TRBV6-2 or TRBV6-3 to TRBJ1-2; tentative D call: TRBD1 (6 bases). The CDR3 consists of 14 residues. Germline V gene data show CDR1 as MNHEY and CDR2 as SVGEGT. V lost 2 bases, J lost 3 bases, and 10 bases lay in between. The CDR3 nucleotides are TGTGCCAGCAGTTACACACAGGGAGACTATGGCTACACCTTC. Translated, it gives CASSYTQGDYGYTF.

The V call is TRBV7-8, the J call TRBJ2-7, with 7 bases fitting TRBD1. The germline gives CDR1 SGHVS, CDR2 FQNEAQ. The CDR3 is 16 residues long. With 4 bases clipped from V and 5 bases from J, the junction kept 14 bases outside the gene matches. The CDR3 DNA reads as TGTGCCAGCAGCTCCAACCCTCTCGACAGGGACCACGAGCAGTACTTC. Amino acids: CASSSNPLDRDHEQYF. Full variable domain (missing parts from reference TRBV7-8 and TRBJ2-7): GAGVSQSPRYKVAKRGQDVALRCDPISGHVSLFWYQQALGQGPEFLTYFQNEAQLDKSGLPSDRFFAERPEGSVSTLKIQRTQQEDSAVYLCASSSNPLDRDHEQYFGPGTRLTVT.

This clonotype was counted only a few times. This chain uses TRBV29-1 with TRBJ1-2; no definite D call. This CDR3 spans 13 amino acids. Trimming took off 7 bases at V and 0 bases at J, with 12 bases between the two ends. CDR1 is SQVTM, CDR2 ANQGSEA, per germline. CDR3 sequence reads: CSGRVDTNYGYTF. The CDR3 DNA is TGCAGCGGAAGGGTCGATACTAACTATGGCTACACCTTC.

The V gene is TRBV29-1, the J gene TRBJ1-1; maybe TRBD1 (6 bases). Germline V gene lookup returns CDR1 SQVTM and CDR2 ANQGSEA. The CDR3 covers 14 residues. V was clipped by 6 bases and J by 1 base, with 15 bases between them. The CDR3 reads CSVGLGHKNTEAFF. The CDR3 DNA is TGCAGCGTCGGCCTGGGACATAAGAACACTGAAGCTTTCTTT.

The chain recombines TRBV29-1 with TRBJ2-1; D remains unclear. V shed 4 bases and J shed 6 bases, with 7 bases lying between them. Germline V CDR1 and CDR2: SQVTM, ANQGSEA. This CDR3 contains 11 residues. In nucleotides, the CDR3 is TGCAGCGTTGCGATGGGCAATGAGCAGTTCTTC. Its translation: CSVAMGNEQFF.